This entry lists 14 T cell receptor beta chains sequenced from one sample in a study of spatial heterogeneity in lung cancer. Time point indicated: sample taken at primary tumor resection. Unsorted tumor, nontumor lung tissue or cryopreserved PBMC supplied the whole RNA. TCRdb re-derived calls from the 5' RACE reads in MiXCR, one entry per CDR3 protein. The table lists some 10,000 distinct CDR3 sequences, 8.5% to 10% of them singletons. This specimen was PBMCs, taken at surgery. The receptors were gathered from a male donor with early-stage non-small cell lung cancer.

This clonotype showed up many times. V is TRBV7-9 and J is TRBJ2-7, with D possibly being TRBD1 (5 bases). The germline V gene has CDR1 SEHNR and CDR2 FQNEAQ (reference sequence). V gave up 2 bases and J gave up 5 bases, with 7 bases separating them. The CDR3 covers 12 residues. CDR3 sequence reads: CASSLLGHEQYF. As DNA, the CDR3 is TGTGCCAGCAGCTTACTGGGGCACGAGCAGTACTTC. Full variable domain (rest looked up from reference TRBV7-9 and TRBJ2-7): DTGVSQNPRHKITKRGQNVTFRCDPISEHNRLYWYRQTLGQGPEFLTYFQNEAQLEKSRLLSDRFSAERPKGSFSTLEIQRTEQGDSAMYLCASSLLGHEQYFGPGTRLTVT.

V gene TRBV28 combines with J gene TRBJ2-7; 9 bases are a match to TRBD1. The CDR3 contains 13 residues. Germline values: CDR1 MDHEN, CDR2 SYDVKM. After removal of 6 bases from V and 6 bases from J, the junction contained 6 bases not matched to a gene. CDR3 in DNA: TGTGCCAGCAGGGAATTACAGGGGGCCGAGCAGTACTTC. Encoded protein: CASRELQGAEQYF.

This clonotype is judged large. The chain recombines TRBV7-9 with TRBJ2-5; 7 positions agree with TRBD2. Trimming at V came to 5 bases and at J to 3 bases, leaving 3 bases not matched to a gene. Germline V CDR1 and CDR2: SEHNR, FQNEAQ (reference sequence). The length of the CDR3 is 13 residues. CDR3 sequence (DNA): TGTGCCAGCAGCCCCGGACTAGAAGAGACCCAGTACTTC. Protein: CASSPGLEETQYF.

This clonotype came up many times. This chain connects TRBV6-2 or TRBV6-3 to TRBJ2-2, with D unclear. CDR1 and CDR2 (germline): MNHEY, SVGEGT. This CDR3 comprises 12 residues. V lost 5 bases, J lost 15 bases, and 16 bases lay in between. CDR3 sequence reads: CASSPATVSVFF. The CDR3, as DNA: TGTGCCAGCAGTCCAGCCACGGTTTCCGTGTTTTTT.

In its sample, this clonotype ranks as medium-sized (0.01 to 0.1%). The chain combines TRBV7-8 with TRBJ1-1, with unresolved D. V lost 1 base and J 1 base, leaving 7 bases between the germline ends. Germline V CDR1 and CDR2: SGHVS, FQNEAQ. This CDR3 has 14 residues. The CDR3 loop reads CASSLVQTNTEAFF. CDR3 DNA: TGTGCCAGCAGCTTAGTCCAGACGAACACTGAAGCTTTCTTT.

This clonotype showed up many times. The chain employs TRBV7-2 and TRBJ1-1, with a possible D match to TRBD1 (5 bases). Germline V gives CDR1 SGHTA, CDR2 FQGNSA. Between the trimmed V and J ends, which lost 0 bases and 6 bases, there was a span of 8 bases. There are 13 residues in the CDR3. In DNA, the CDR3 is TGTGCCAGCAGCTTAGCGGGGGAGGCTGAAGCTTTCTTT. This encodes CASSLAGEAEAFF.

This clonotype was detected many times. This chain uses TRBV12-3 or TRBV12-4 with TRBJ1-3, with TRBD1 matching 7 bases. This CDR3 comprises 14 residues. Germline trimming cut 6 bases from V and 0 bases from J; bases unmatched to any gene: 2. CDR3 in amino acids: CASRRDSSGNTIYF. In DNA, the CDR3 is TGTGCCAGCAGGCGGGACAGCTCTGGAAACACCATATATTTT.

The CDR3 coding sequence is TGCAGTGCTTCAGGACTAGCGGGAGAGACCCAGTACTTC. The encoded protein is CSASGLAGETQYF. The chain uses TRBV20-1 and TRBJ2-5; 11 positions agree with TRBD2. This CDR3 is 13 amino acids long. The V gene's germline CDR1 is DFQATT and CDR2 SNEGSKA (reference sequence). V gave up 5 bases and J gave up 4 bases; unmatched junction bases: 3.

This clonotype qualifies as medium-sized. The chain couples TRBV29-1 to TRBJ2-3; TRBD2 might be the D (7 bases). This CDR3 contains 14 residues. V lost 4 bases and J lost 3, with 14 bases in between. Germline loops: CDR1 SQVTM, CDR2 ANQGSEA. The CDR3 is CSVGGGAGTDTQYF. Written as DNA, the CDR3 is TGCAGCGTTGGTGGGGGGGCGGGGACAGATACGCAGTATTTT.

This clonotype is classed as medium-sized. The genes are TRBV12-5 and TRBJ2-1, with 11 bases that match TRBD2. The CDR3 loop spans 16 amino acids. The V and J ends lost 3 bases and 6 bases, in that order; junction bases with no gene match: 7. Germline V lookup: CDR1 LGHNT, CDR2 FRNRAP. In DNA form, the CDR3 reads TGTGCTAGTGGTTTAGCGGGACTAGCGGCCATCAATGAGCAGTTCTTC. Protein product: CASGLAGLAAINEQFF.

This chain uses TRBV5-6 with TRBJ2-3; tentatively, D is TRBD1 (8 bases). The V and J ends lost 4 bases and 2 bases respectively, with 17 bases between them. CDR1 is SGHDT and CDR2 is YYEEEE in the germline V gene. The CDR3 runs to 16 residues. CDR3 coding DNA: TGTGCCAGCAGCCAGGGGGCTAGCGGTTACACAGATACGCAGTATTTT. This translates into CASSQGASGYTDTQYF.

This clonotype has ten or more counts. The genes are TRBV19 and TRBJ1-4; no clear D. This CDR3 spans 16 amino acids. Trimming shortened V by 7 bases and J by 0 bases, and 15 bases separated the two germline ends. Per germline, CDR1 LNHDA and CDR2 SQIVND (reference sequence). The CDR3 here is CASNRGRSTTNEKLFF. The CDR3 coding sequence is TGTGCCAGTAATAGAGGCAGGTCGACAACTAATGAAAAACTGTTTTTT. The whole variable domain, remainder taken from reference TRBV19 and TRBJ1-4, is DGGITQSPKYLFRKEGQNVTLSCEQNLNHDAMYWYRQDPGQGLRLIYYSQIVNDFQKGDIAEGYSVSREKKESFPLTVTSAQKNPTAFYLCASNRGRSTTNEKLFFGSGTQLSVL.

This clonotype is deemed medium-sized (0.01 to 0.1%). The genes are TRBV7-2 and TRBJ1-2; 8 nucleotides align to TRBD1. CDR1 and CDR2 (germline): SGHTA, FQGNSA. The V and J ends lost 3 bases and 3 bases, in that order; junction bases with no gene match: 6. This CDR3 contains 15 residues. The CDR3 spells CASSFQTGDYYGYTF. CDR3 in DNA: TGTGCCAGCAGCTTCCAGACAGGGGATTACTATGGCTACACCTTC.

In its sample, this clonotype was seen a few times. The CDR3 DNA reads as TGCAGCGTTGGAGGCAGCGGGGGCTACACCTTC. This gives the protein CSVGGSGGYTF. The gene calls are TRBV29-1 and TRBJ1-2, with no clear D. V lost 4 bases and J lost 8, with 11 bases in between. The V gene's germline CDR1 is SQVTM and CDR2 ANQGSEA. The CDR3 is 11 amino acids.